These T cell receptor beta chains were read from a single sample in a study of T cells in Graves' hyperthyroidism and ophthalmopathy. TCRdb called the multiplex PCR reads again in MiXCR, with one record for every CDR3 protein. The sample contains 640,000 or so distinct CDR3 sequences, 13% to 15% of which appear only once. The sequencing sample was made of blood. Every receptor here comes from a woman aged 18-29 years with Graves' ophthalmopathy. CDR3s include the opening cysteine and the closing phenylalanine or tryptophan. Each record gives: CDR3 DNA, CDR3 protein, J gene, clone size, V gene, D gene. A D gene is named only where the DNA matches it firmly. Expanded clones get a size class; other rows say once, few or many, or leave the size out.

DNA: TGTGCCATCAGTGATGGGACAGATACGCAGTATTTT
CDR3: CAISDGTDTQYF
J: TRBJ2-3
size: .
V: TRBV10-3
D: .

DNA: TGTGCCAGCAGTGCTACCGGGACAAGATCCTACGAGCAGTACTTC
CDR3: CASSATGTRSYEQYF
J: TRBJ2-7
size: many
V: TRBV6-1
D: .

DNA: TGTGCCAGCAGGGGGACTAGCGGGAATCCACACCATACGCAGTATTTT
CDR3: CASRGTSGNPHHTQYF
J: TRBJ2-3
size: many
V: TRBV27
D: TRBD2

DNA: TGCGCCAGCAGCTTGGACGGGCCAGATACGCAGTATTTT
CDR3: CASSLDGPDTQYF
J: TRBJ2-3
size: many
V: TRBV5-1
D: .

DNA: TGTGCCAGCAGCAACCCGGACAGGGCCTACGAGCAGTACTTC
CDR3: CASSNPDRAYEQYF
J: TRBJ2-7
size: many
V: TRBV28
D: TRBD1

DNA: TGTGCCTGGTCGCGCACCTACAATGAGCAGTTCTTC
CDR3: CAWSRTYNEQFF
J: TRBJ2-1
size: many
V: TRBV30
D: .

DNA: TGCAGTGCTACGGGGACCTTAACCTACGAGCAGTACTTC
CDR3: CSATGTLTYEQYF
J: TRBJ2-7
size: .
V: TRBV20-1
D: .

DNA: TGCAGCGTTGATGGGAGCGCTTCCTACGAGCAGTACTTC
CDR3: CSVDGSASYEQYF
J: TRBJ2-7
size: many
V: TRBV29-1
D: .

DNA: TGTGCCAGCAGCGCCGAGGGCGGTTACGAGCAGTACTTC
CDR3: CASSAEGGYEQYF
J: TRBJ2-7
size: many
V: TRBV11-1
D: .

DNA: TGTGCCAGCAGTTTCAGGGGGCGAAACACCGGGGAGCTGTTTTTT
CDR3: CASSFRGRNTGELFF
J: TRBJ2-2
size: .
V: TRBV12-3/TRBV12-4
D: TRBD1

DNA: TGTGCCAGCGGAAGCGGGATGGGTATGGCCGGGGAGCTGTTTTTT
CDR3: CASGSGMGMAGELFF
J: TRBJ2-2
size: few
V: TRBV14
D: TRBD2

DNA: TGCGCCAGCAGCTCGTCAAAGCGGGAGAAGATAGATACGCAGTATTTT
CDR3: CASSSSKREKIDTQYF
J: TRBJ2-3
size: many
V: TRBV5-1
D: TRBD2

DNA: TGTGCCAGCAGCCTAGGACTAGCGGTTACCAAAAACATTCAGTACTTC
CDR3: CASSLGLAVTKNIQYF
J: TRBJ2-4
size: .
V: TRBV14
D: TRBD2

DNA: TGTGCTAGTGCCCTGGGGCAGCAAACAGATACGCAGTATTTT
CDR3: CASALGQQTDTQYF
J: TRBJ2-3
size: many
V: TRBV12-5
D: .

DNA: TGTGCCAGCAGCCCGACTAGCGGGAGGCTCCGGGGGGGCCAGTACTTC
CDR3: CASSPTSGRLRGGQYF
J: TRBJ2-5
size: many
V: TRBV28
D: TRBD2

DNA: TGTGCCAGCAGCTTAGACGATTGGCTAGCGGGGAACACCGGGGAGCTGTTTTTT
CDR3: CASSLDDWLAGNTGELFF
J: TRBJ2-2
size: many
V: TRBV11-3
D: TRBD2

DNA: TGTGCCAGCCATACGGCCACTGAAGCTTTCTTT
CDR3: CASHTATEAFF
J: TRBJ1-1
size: many
V: TRBV28
D: .

DNA: TGTGCCAGCAGCCAAGAAGGCGGGGAGCCCCAGCATTTT
CDR3: CASSQEGGEPQHF
J: TRBJ1-5
size: many
V: TRBV3-1
D: .

DNA: TGTGCCAGCAGTGAGGAAGGGGCCCGGTTCGTTGAAGCTTTCTTT
CDR3: CASSEEGARFVEAFF
J: TRBJ1-1
size: many
V: TRBV6-1
D: .

DNA: TGTGCCAGTAGTAAAACACTAGGCAACAGCTACGAGCAGTACTTC
CDR3: CASSKTLGNSYEQYF
J: TRBJ2-7
size: .
V: TRBV19
D: .

DNA: TGTGCCAGCAGCCGGGGACTAGCGGGAGGGCTTAGGTACAATGAGCAGTTCTTC
CDR3: CASSRGLAGGLRYNEQFF
J: TRBJ2-1
size: .
V: TRBV7-9
D: TRBD2

DNA: TGTGCCAGCAGTGCCCAGGGGCAGGGGCTCAGGGAGACCCAGTACTTC
CDR3: CASSAQGQGLRETQYF
J: TRBJ2-5
size: few
V: TRBV2
D: .

DNA: TGCGCCAGCAGCCCCGGGGAGGGGGCTGGCAATCAGCCCCAGCATTTT
CDR3: CASSPGEGAGNQPQHF
J: TRBJ1-5
size: .
V: TRBV4-3
D: TRBD1

DNA: TGTGCCAGCAGCTTAAGCCTCAGGGACAGGCCTAGCACAGATACGCAGTATTTT
CDR3: CASSLSLRDRPSTDTQYF
J: TRBJ2-3
size: many
V: TRBV11-3
D: TRBD1

DNA: TGTGCCAGCAGCTCACTAGCGGGACTGTACGAGCAGTTCTTC
CDR3: CASSSLAGLYEQFF
J: TRBJ2-1
size: many
V: TRBV7-8
D: TRBD2

DNA: TGTGCCAGCAGCTCCGGAGTAGCGGACTACTACGAGCAGTACTTC
CDR3: CASSSGVADYYEQYF
J: TRBJ2-7
size: many
V: TRBV9
D: .

DNA: TGTGCCAGCAGCGTCCACTCTACTGGCTACGAGCAGTACTTC
CDR3: CASSVHSTGYEQYF
J: TRBJ2-7
size: few
V: TRBV9
D: .

DNA: TGTGTCAGTAGTCCGTACCTTTCCGTCAGTCTTCGGGCTAATGAAAAACTGTTTTTT
CDR3: CVSSPYLSVSLRANEKLFF
J: TRBJ1-4
size: .
V: TRBV19
D: .

DNA: TGTGCCACCAGTGATTCAATACAGAATAGCAATCAGCCCCAGCATTTT
CDR3: CATSDSIQNSNQPQHF
J: TRBJ1-5
size: .
V: TRBV24-1
D: .

DNA: TGTGCCTGGAGAGACAGACGGAATGAGCAGTTCTTC
CDR3: CAWRDRRNEQFF
J: TRBJ2-1
size: many
V: TRBV30
D: .

DNA: TGTGCCATATCCGCGGGGCTCCGGGGCTCTGGGGCCAACGTCCTGACTTTC
CDR3: CAISAGLRGSGANVLTF
J: TRBJ2-6
size: many
V: TRBV10-3
D: .

DNA: TGTGCCAGCAGCTTGGAGGCCGCTGGGACTAGCGGCCACACCGGGGAGCTGTTTTTT
CDR3: CASSLEAAGTSGHTGELFF
J: TRBJ2-2
size: .
V: TRBV5-5
D: TRBD2

DNA: TGTGCCAGCAGTTTAGCTGGAGGGTTGAACACTGAAGCTTTCTTT
CDR3: CASSLAGGLNTEAFF
J: TRBJ1-1
size: many
V: TRBV27
D: .

DNA: TGTGCCAGCAGCCCCTCTAGCGGGCCAGATACGCAGTATTTT
CDR3: CASSPSSGPDTQYF
J: TRBJ2-3
size: many
V: TRBV7-2
D: TRBD2

DNA: TGTGCCACCAGCAGAGCCCTCCAACAGGAGACCCAGTACTTC
CDR3: CATSRALQQETQYF
J: TRBJ2-5
size: .
V: TRBV15
D: .

DNA: TGCGCCAGCAGCCTCAAGGGGGGACTAGCGGGTTTCACCACAGCCCCCAATGAGCAGTTCTTC
CDR3: CASSLKGGLAGFTTAPNEQFF
J: TRBJ2-1
size: .
V: TRBV4-1
D: TRBD2

DNA: TGCGCCAGCAGCGTGACTAGCGGGAGAGCAACCCAGTACTTC
CDR3: CASSVTSGRATQYF
J: TRBJ2-5
size: many
V: TRBV5-1
D: TRBD2

DNA: TGTGCCAGCAGACCCGCTAGCGGGAGGATTTACAATGAGCAGTTCTTC
CDR3: CASRPASGRIYNEQFF
J: TRBJ2-1
size: .
V: TRBV6-1
D: TRBD2

DNA: TGTGCCACCAGTGATACAGTGACCGGGACTAGCGGGAGAACAGATACGCAGTATTTT
CDR3: CATSDTVTGTSGRTDTQYF
J: TRBJ2-3
size: .
V: TRBV24-1
D: TRBD2

DNA: TGTGCCACCACAGGGACTAGCGGGAGCAATGAGCAGTTCTTC
CDR3: CATTGTSGSNEQFF
J: TRBJ2-1
size: few
V: TRBV24-1
D: TRBD2

DNA: TGTGCCAGCAGCACGGTCTCGAACACTGAAGCTTTCTTT
CDR3: CASSTVSNTEAFF
J: TRBJ1-1
size: many
V: TRBV7-9
D: .

DNA: TGTGCCAGCAGCTCTACTAGCGGGGAATACGAGCAGTACTTC
CDR3: CASSSTSGEYEQYF
J: TRBJ2-7
size: many
V: TRBV7-2
D: TRBD2

DNA: TGTGCCACCAGTGAAGGGACAAGCATGAACACTGAAGCTTTCTTT
CDR3: CATSEGTSMNTEAFF
J: TRBJ1-1
size: .
V: TRBV24-1
D: .

DNA: TGTGCCAGCAGCCCCTTTGGGGGGCCGCATCAGCCCCAGCATTTT
CDR3: CASSPFGGPHQPQHF
J: TRBJ1-5
size: few
V: TRBV7-8
D: .

DNA: TGTGCCAGCAGCCAAGGGACGACAGGGACGGGTGGCTACACCTTC
CDR3: CASSQGTTGTGGYTF
J: TRBJ1-2
size: many
V: TRBV3-1
D: TRBD1

DNA: TGCAGTGCCGCCGGGGCGACCTCTGGGTATGGCTACACCTTC
CDR3: CSAAGATSGYGYTF
J: TRBJ1-2
size: many
V: TRBV20-1
D: .

DNA: TGCAGTGCTAGTGACCCTTCACGGAACACTGAAGCTTTCTTT
CDR3: CSASDPSRNTEAFF
J: TRBJ1-1
size: many
V: TRBV20-1
D: .

DNA: TGTGCCAGCAGCTCGAACTTGGAATATGAGCAGTTCTTC
CDR3: CASSSNLEYEQFF
J: TRBJ2-1
size: many
V: TRBV7-9
D: .

DNA: TGTGCCTGGAGTGTACGGGAGGGCGAAAAACTGTTTTTT
CDR3: CAWSVREGEKLFF
J: TRBJ1-4
size: many
V: TRBV30
D: .

DNA: TGCGCCAGCAGCCCTACGGATCACACTGAAGCTTTCTTT
CDR3: CASSPTDHTEAFF
J: TRBJ1-1
size: .
V: TRBV4-3
D: .

DNA: TGTGCCACCAGTGATGGTGCTAAAAACATTCAGTACTTC
CDR3: CATSDGAKNIQYF
J: TRBJ2-4
size: many
V: TRBV24-1
D: .

DNA: TGTGCCAGCAGCAAAGGGGACTCCTCCTACGAGCAGTACTTC
CDR3: CASSKGDSSYEQYF
J: TRBJ2-7
size: many
V: TRBV7-3
D: .

DNA: TGTGCCAGCAGTTCCACCGGCCGAGGGACTGGAAACACCATATATTTT
CDR3: CASSSTGRGTGNTIYF
J: TRBJ1-3
size: few
V: TRBV6-1
D: .

DNA: TGTGCCAGCCGCGGTTCGGGGCTAGGGTCCTACGAGCAGTACTTC
CDR3: CASRGSGLGSYEQYF
J: TRBJ2-7
size: many
V: TRBV14
D: .

DNA: TGTGCCAGCAGTGTAGTCTACGAGCAGTACTTC
CDR3: CASSVVYEQYF
J: TRBJ2-7
size: many
V: TRBV2
D: .

DNA: TGTGCCTGGGCCCCCCCGGGACTCCAAGGCTACGAGCAGTACTTC
CDR3: CAWAPPGLQGYEQYF
J: TRBJ2-7
size: few
V: TRBV30
D: .

DNA: TGTGCCAGCTCACCACGAGACTACCTTTACAATGGGCAGTTCTTC
CDR3: CASSPRDYLYNGQFF
J: TRBJ2-1
size: .
V: TRBV18
D: .